The sequence of this T cell receptor beta chain was determined in a study of a mutant IDH1 vaccine in newly diagnosed glioma. Time point specified: week 5, during vaccination. Doses consisted of 300 ug of mutant IDH1 20-mer peptide each, paired with topical imiquimod. The donors had new WHO grade 3 or 4 astrocytomas; these were IDH1-mutant and ATRX-lost. As regards this clone: Its specificity is not known.

Sequencing used immunoSEQ multiplex PCR; TCRdb keeps in-frame clones, though not all of them. The table shows about 56,000 clones, with just under 90% occurring only once. V dropped 6 bases and J dropped 1; count of bases not matched to a gene: 8. There are 15 residues in the CDR3. The germline V gene encodes CDR1 SGHTA and CDR2 FQGNSA. This clonotype was obtained from a woman between 40 and 50 years old with glioma. The rearrangement uses TRBV7-2 and TRBJ1-1; TRBD1 matches 7 bases. This material consisted of PBMCs, taken from a glioma patient whose treatment included an IDH1 peptide vaccine. In DNA, the CDR3 is TGTGCCAGCAGTTTATGGGACAGACAGAACACTGAAGCTTTCTTT. This gives the protein CASSLWDRQNTEAFF.